The 31 T cell receptor beta chains in this list originate from one sample, sequenced in a study of cytomegalovirus exposure and HLA in healthy donors (dated by TCRdb to between 2016 and 2019). Library method: the immunoSEQ multiplex PCR assay. The multiplex PCR relied on a mix of 60 forward primers for TCR Vbeta segments and 13 reverse primers for TCR Jbeta segments. The source is immuneACCESS, and TCRdb retained only in-frame sequences with V and J called. Part of the clones is not carried over; for the studies checked, unresolved V genes explain less than half of this, and the remainder is unexplained. The sample table shows 270,000 or so clones, and 75% to 90% are seen once. 3.5% to 4% of the sample belongs to the ten largest clones. Specimen: PBMCs. These receptors were taken from a man aged 40-55 years in good health and CMV-seropositive.

V gene TRBV9 combines with J gene TRBJ2-7; 9 bases agree with TRBD1. In germline, CDR1 is SGDLS, CDR2 YYNGEE. V lost 2 bases to trimming and J lost 7 bases; unmatched junction nucleotides: 4. The CDR3 is made up of 13 amino acids. DNA of the CDR3: TGTGCCAGCAGCGTCGGGACAGGGCGGGAGCAGTACTTC. Translated, it gives CASSVGTGREQYF.

The chain recombines TRBV11-2 with TRBJ2-5; D might be TRBD1 (6 bases). The CDR3 is 14 residues long. Trimming shortened V by 5 bases and J by 1 base, and 11 bases separated the two germline ends. Germline V gene data show CDR1 as SGHAT and CDR2 as FQNNGV. This CDR3 is CASSTRTAQETQYF. CDR3 DNA sequence: TGTGCCAGCAGCACCCGGACAGCCCAAGAGACCCAGTACTTC.

The V call is TRBV5-6, the J call TRBJ2-1; D gene ambiguous. V was cut by 4 bases and J by 6 bases, with 14 bases left in between. Germline lookup yields CDR1 SGHDT and CDR2 YYEEEE. The CDR3 is 14 amino acids. This CDR3 reads CASSPIPRLNEQFF. As DNA, the CDR3 is TGTGCCAGCAGCCCAATTCCCAGACTCAATGAGCAGTTCTTC.

CDR3 in amino acids: CSVGETAYNSPLHF. Here the CDR3 DNA reads TGCAGCGTTGGAGAGACAGCGTATAATTCACCCCTCCACTTT. The chain is built from TRBV29-1 and TRBJ1-6; D is possibly TRBD1 (5 bases). The V and J ends lost 4 bases and 4 bases respectively, with 11 bases between them. Germline-derived CDR1 and CDR2 are SQVTM and ANQGSEA. CDR3 length equals 14 residues.

The rearrangement uses TRBV28 and TRBJ2-7; D is ambiguous. CDR1 is MDHEN, CDR2 SYDVKM, per germline. Trimming took 5 bases from V and 4 from J, leaving 12 bases between them. This CDR3 has 13 residues. The CDR3 here is CASSAPPTYEQYF. The CDR3 region has the DNA TGTGCCAGCAGTGCCCCACCGACTTACGAGCAGTACTTC.

J is TRBJ2-7 and V is TRBV18; perhaps TRBD2 as D (5 bases). V lost 3 bases and J lost 5, with 14 bases in between. The germline gives CDR1 KGHSH, CDR2 LQKENI. This CDR3 contains 14 residues. The DNA of the CDR3 is TGTGCCAGCTCACCGGATATCTTTAGCGACGAGCAGTACTTC. It is translated as CASSPDIFSDEQYF.

This clone was counted between two and nine times. V gene TRBV4-3 combines with J gene TRBJ2-3; D is perhaps TRBD1 (7 bases). The CDR3 extends over 16 amino acids. The germline V gene encodes CDR1 LGHNA and CDR2 YSLEER. Between the trimmed V and J ends, which lost 1 base and 4 bases, there was a span of 15 bases. CDR3 loop: CASSQGTGGGPDTQYF. In DNA, the CDR3 is TGCGCCAGCAGCCAAGGGACAGGAGGGGGTCCAGATACGCAGTATTTT.

This clone has only a few counts. The same CDR3 also results from other DNA sequences found in this sample. The chain combines TRBV6-5 with TRBJ2-7; D not resolved. CDR1 is MNHEY and CDR2 is SVGAGI in the germline V gene. V was pared by 2 bases and J by 3 bases, with 8 bases between. This CDR3 spans 13 amino acids. This CDR3 reads CASSYARSYEQYF. Here the CDR3 DNA reads TGTGCCAGCAGTTACGCCCGGAGCTACGAGCAGTACTTC.

V usage is TRBV19 and J usage is TRBJ2-7; tentatively, D is TRBD2 (6 bases). The germline V and J ends were trimmed by 4 bases and 3 bases, with 13 bases remaining between them. The CDR3 sequence is 14 residues long. Germline V gives CDR1 LNHDA, CDR2 SQIVND (reference sequence). DNA for the CDR3: TGTGCCAGTAGTAAGACCGGGACTCACTACGAGCAGTACTTC. The encoded protein is CASSKTGTHYEQYF.

The J gene is TRBJ2-5, the V gene TRBV6-5, with 7 bases identical to TRBD1. CDR3 length: 14 amino acids. Germline V gene lookup returns CDR1 MNHEY and CDR2 SVGAGI. J lost 2 bases, V lost 2 bases, and 2 bases had no gene match. The CDR3 protein is CASSYGQEQETQYF. The CDR3 nucleotides are TGTGCCAGCAGTTACGGACAGGAACAAGAGACCCAGTACTTC.

J is TRBJ2-2 and V is TRBV10-3; D might be TRBD1 (7 bases). CDR1 is ENHRY, CDR2 SYGVKD, per germline. The CDR3 extends over 19 amino acids. The V gene lost 3 bases and the J gene lost 3 bases, with 23 bases spanning the gap. The CDR3 loop reads CAISEAPEGGQGDTGELFF. In DNA form, the CDR3 reads TGTGCCATCAGTGAAGCGCCCGAAGGGGGGCAGGGGGACACCGGGGAGCTGTTTTTT.

The V and J genes are TRBV5-4 and TRBJ1-2; D remains ambiguous. The CDR3 consists of 14 residues. Looked up from germline, CDR1 is SGHNT and CDR2 is YYREEE (reference sequence). The V end was cut by 2 bases, the J end by 0 bases, with 8 bases between. CDR3 coding DNA: TGTGCCAGCAGCTTAGGCAGGACTAACTATGGCTACACCTTC. Translated: CASSLGRTNYGYTF.

The V and J genes are TRBV29-1 and TRBJ2-2; D is unclear. The CDR3 is 14 residues long. Trimming stripped 4 bases from V and 7 bases from J, with 16 bases between. Germline V gene lookup returns CDR1 SQVTM and CDR2 ANQGSEA. CDR3 coding DNA: TGCAGCGTTGTTATCCCAGGCTGGAACGGGGAGCTGTTTTTT. This sequence encodes CSVVIPGWNGELFF.

Points on this clone: The sample contains more than one DNA sequence encoding this CDR3. The chain recombines TRBV7-9 with TRBJ1-5; TRBD1 might be the D (5 bases). This CDR3 contains 14 residues. The ends were cut back, 1 base at V and 4 bases at J, with 8 bases in the middle. Looked up from germline, CDR1 is SEHNR and CDR2 is FQNEAQ (reference sequence). CDR3 loop: CASSLGQGNQPQHF. The CDR3 DNA reads TGTGCCAGCAGCTTAGGGCAGGGTAATCAGCCCCAGCATTTT.

The chain has TRBV29-1 and TRBJ1-2; D perhaps matches TRBD1 (6 bases). Germline CDR1 is SQVTM and CDR2 is ANQGSEA. The CDR3 has 15 residues. The V gene lost 8 bases and the J gene lost 8 bases, with 27 bases spanning the gap. The DNA of the CDR3 is TGCAGCAACGACCGAAATCCCGCAGGGGATCTCGGCTACACCTTC. Amino acid sequence: CSNDRNPAGDLGYTF.

This clone was picked up a small number of times. V and J are TRBV13 and TRBJ1-4; D is unclear. CDR1 and CDR2 (germline): PRHDT, FYEKMQ (reference sequence). The germline V and J ends were trimmed by 5 bases and 7 bases, with 14 bases remaining between them. This CDR3 is built from 14 residues. The CDR3 spells CASSPRRRGEKLFF. CDR3 coding DNA: TGTGCCAGCAGCCCACGTCGGCGCGGTGAAAAACTGTTTTTT. The full variable domain, in which reference TRBV13 and TRBJ1-4 provide the parts outside the CDR3, is AAGVIQSPRHLIKEKRETATLKCYPIPRHDTVYWYQQGPGQDPQFLISFYEKMQSDKGSIPDRFSAQQFSDYHSELNMSSLELGDSALYFCASSPRRRGEKLFFGSGTQLSVL.

The chain recombines TRBV7-2 with TRBJ2-7; TRBD2 matches 7 bases. V lost 6 bases, J lost 1 base, and 3 bases stayed unmatched. CDR1 SGHTA and CDR2 FQGNSA come from the germline V gene. This CDR3 has 13 amino acids. The CDR3 DNA sequence: TGTGCCAGCAGAGCTAGCGGTTCCTACGAGCAGTACTTC. It translates to CASRASGSYEQYF.

The genes are TRBV27 and TRBJ2-7; D possibly corresponds to TRBD2 (6 bases). Trimming removed 11 bases from V and 4 bases from J, with 21 bases in between. The germline gives CDR1 MNHEY, CDR2 SMNVEV (reference sequence). This CDR3 has 14 residues. CDR3 protein: CAASYRWGVYEQYF. Written as DNA, the CDR3 is TGTGCCGCGTCCTACAGGTGGGGGGTGTACGAGCAGTACTTC.

The chain couples TRBV2 to TRBJ2-7; 10 nucleotides align to TRBD2. The CDR3 has 15 amino acids. Germline trimming cut 6 bases from V and 4 bases from J; bases unmatched to any gene: 9. CDR1 is SNHLY and CDR2 is FYNNEI in the germline V gene. The CDR3 nucleotides are TGTGCCAGCAGATATACTAGCGGGACATTTTACGAGCAGTACTTC. As protein: CASRYTSGTFYEQYF.

The chain couples TRBV28 to TRBJ2-7; D is possibly TRBD2 (5 bases). Germline lookup yields CDR1 MDHEN and CDR2 SYDVKM. V lost 0 bases and J 2 bases, leaving 8 bases between the germline ends. This CDR3 has 14 amino acids. CDR3 nucleotide sequence: TGTGCCAGCAGTTTATGGGACTCCACCTACGAGCAGTACTTC. Its translation: CASSLWDSTYEQYF.

The J gene is TRBJ1-2, the V gene TRBV19; D gene unclear. CDR1 is LNHDA and CDR2 is SQIVND in the germline V gene (reference sequence). The CDR3 is 15 amino acids. V was shortened by 3 bases and J by 5 bases, with 16 bases between the two germline ends. For the CDR3, the DNA is TGTGCCAGTAGTATTTCGTCGATACGAGTGTATGGCTACACCTTC. It specifies CASSISSIRVYGYTF.

The chain joins TRBV5-4 to TRBJ2-7; 11 nucleotides agree with TRBD2. V was clipped by 1 base and J by 3 bases; unmatched bases: 3. The length of the CDR3 is 15 residues. Germline V gene sequence: CDR1 SGHNT, CDR2 YYREEE (reference sequence). The CDR3 DNA reads TGTGCCAGCAGCTTGACTAGCGGGAGTCTCTACGAGCAGTACTTC. It encodes CASSLTSGSLYEQYF.

This chain uses TRBV4-1 with TRBJ1-2; possibly TRBD1 for D (6 bases). With 3 bases removed from V and 5 bases from J, the gap between germline ends came to 19 bases. The CDR3 totals 16 residues. The germline V gene has CDR1 MGHRA and CDR2 YSYEKL. The CDR3 here is CASSQNSRGGDYGYTF. CDR3 DNA sequence: TGCGCCAGCAGCCAGAACTCTCGAGGGGGAGATTATGGCTACACCTTC.

The chain carries TRBV2 and TRBJ1-1; D is ambiguous. This CDR3 region has 13 residues. Germline V gives CDR1 SNHLY, CDR2 FYNNEI. V was cut by 7 bases and J by 1 base, with 10 bases left in between. The CDR3 DNA reads TGTGCCAGCATGTGGAGTTCGAACACTGAAGCTTTCTTT. This sequence encodes CASMWSSNTEAFF.

This clone was detected a few times. The chain employs TRBV28 and TRBJ2-1, with D unclear. V lost 3 bases and J lost 4, with 4 bases in between. Germline V gives CDR1 MDHEN, CDR2 SYDVKM. The CDR3 loop spans 12 amino acids. CDR3 in DNA: TGTGCCAGCAGTTTTCGTTACAATGAGCAGTTCTTC. Encoded protein: CASSFRYNEQFF.

The chain recombines TRBV18 with TRBJ1-1; TRBD1 matches at 8 bases. This CDR3 has 17 amino acids. CDR1 KGHSH and CDR2 LQKENI come from the germline V gene. Trimming removed 2 bases from V and 0 bases from J; junction bases left unmatched: 8. The CDR3 region has the DNA TGTGCCAGCTCACCAGGGACAGGAAGGGGGCTGAACACTGAAGCTTTCTTT. It is translated as CASSPGTGRGLNTEAFF.

The chain recombines TRBV5-1 with TRBJ2-5, with a tentative D call TRBD2 (6 bases). The length of the CDR3 is 13 residues. V lost 4 bases, J lost 0 bases, and 7 bases lay in between. CDR1 and CDR2 (germline): SGHRS, YFSETQ. The chain's CDR3 is CASSGRNQETQYF. CDR3 nucleotides: TGCGCCAGCAGCGGGAGGAACCAAGAGACCCAGTACTTC.

This clone was detected only a few times. Other DNA sequences in this sample translate to the same CDR3. This chain uses TRBV27 with TRBJ2-3; no clear D. Trimming removed 3 bases at V and 0 bases at J, with 4 bases between. Germline V gene lookup returns CDR1 MNHEY and CDR2 SMNVEV (reference sequence). The length of the CDR3 is 13 residues. The CDR3 is CASSFSSTDTQYF. CDR3 DNA: TGTGCCAGCAGTTTCTCTAGCACAGATACGCAGTATTTT.

The chain couples TRBV29-1 to TRBJ1-2; D ambiguous. V was pared by 7 bases and J by 4 bases, with 13 bases between. CDR3 length equals 12 residues. CDR1 SQVTM and CDR2 ANQGSEA come from the germline V gene. The CDR3 loop is CSAVSFSYGYTF. The DNA for the CDR3 is TGCAGCGCCGTGAGTTTTAGCTATGGCTACACCTTC.

The rearrangement uses TRBV28 and TRBJ1-1, with D perhaps matching TRBD1 (5 bases). Germline V gene lookup returns CDR1 MDHEN and CDR2 SYDVKM. The CDR3 is 15 amino acids. Trimming left V 1 base short and J 2 bases short, with 11 bases between. This chain's CDR3 is CASSLSKGLNTEAFF. The DNA of the CDR3 is TGTGCCAGCAGTTTATCGAAGGGGCTTAACACTGAAGCTTTCTTT. The full variable domain, with the rest looked up from reference TRBV28 and TRBJ1-1, is DVKVTQSSRYLVKRTGEKVFLECVQDMDHENMFWYRQDPGLGLRLIYFSYDVKMKEKGDIPEGYSVSREKKERFSLILESASTNQTSMYLCASSLSKGLNTEAFFGQGTRLTVV.

V is TRBV6-5 and J is TRBJ1-6, with TRBD1 matching 9 bases. Germline V gene data show CDR1 as MNHEY and CDR2 as SVGAGI. The CDR3 is 16 residues long. Trimming cost V 0 bases and J 9 bases; bases outside gene matches: 6. In DNA form, the CDR3 reads TGTGCCAGCAGTTACTCGGGGGGGACAGGGAGTTCACCCCTCCACTTT. Its translation is CASSYSGGTGSSPLHF.